The rows below give T cell receptor beta chains drawn from one sample of a study of T-cell memory formation after mild COVID-19. MiXCR, run by TCRdb on the 5' RACE reads, gives a single entry per CDR3 protein. The repertoire consists of tens of thousands of distinct CDR3 sequences, with roughly 16% occurring once and the leading ten covering 39%. The sample consisted of PBMCs or a T cell subset sorted from them (not recorded which). The source of these receptors is a man aged 18 to 30 who had mild COVID-19 (a few samples of this study predate the infection). Cell type and time point are not known. Both conserved end residues are part of each CDR3. The order of the fields is clone size, D gene, CDR3 length, V gene, J gene, CDR3 protein, CDR3 DNA. The D gene is left open where the match is weak. Size values are once, few and many counts, or a class for expanded clones, and some rows have none.

clone size: NA; D gene: NA; CDR3 length: 14; V gene: TRBV4-1; J gene: TRBJ2-1; CDR3 protein: CASSHRGTYNEQFF; CDR3 DNA: TGCGCCAGCAGCCACAGGGGCACCTACAATGAGCAGTTCTTC
clone size: NA; D gene: NA; CDR3 length: 15; V gene: TRBV6-5; J gene: TRBJ2-6; CDR3 protein: CASSQGSSGANVLTF; CDR3 DNA: TGTGCCAGCAGTCAGGGGAGCTCTGGGGCCAACGTCCTGACTTTC
clone size: NA; D gene: TRBD1; CDR3 length: 13; V gene: TRBV12-3/TRBV12-4; J gene: TRBJ1-5; CDR3 protein: CATSTGPNQPQHF; CDR3 DNA: TGTGCCACCTCGACAGGGCCCAATCAGCCCCAGCATTTT
clone size: NA; D gene: NA; CDR3 length: 14; V gene: TRBV4-1; J gene: TRBJ1-1; CDR3 protein: CASRGRGRNTEAFF; CDR3 DNA: TGCGCCAGCCGAGGAAGGGGCCGGAACACTGAAGCTTTCTTT
clone size: NA; D gene: NA; CDR3 length: 14; V gene: TRBV6-2/TRBV6-3; J gene: TRBJ1-1; CDR3 protein: CASSTGRTNTEAFF; CDR3 DNA: TGTGCCAGCAGCACCGGACGGACGAACACTGAAGCTTTCTTT
clone size: NA; D gene: TRBD1; CDR3 length: 14; V gene: TRBV29-1; J gene: TRBJ1-5; CDR3 protein: CSVDSGTGSQPQHF; CDR3 DNA: TGCAGCGTTGATTCGGGGACAGGGAGTCAGCCCCAGCATTTT
clone size: NA; D gene: NA; CDR3 length: 13; V gene: TRBV9; J gene: TRBJ1-1; CDR3 protein: CASSVWSNTEAFF; CDR3 DNA: TGTGCCAGCAGCGTTTGGTCGAACACTGAAGCTTTCTTT
clone size: few; D gene: TRBD2; CDR3 length: 17; V gene: TRBV4-2; J gene: TRBJ2-3; CDR3 protein: CASSLPTPSGSTDTQYF; CDR3 DNA: TGTGCCAGCAGCTTACCAACCCCTAGCGGGAGCACAGATACGCAGTATTTT
clone size: NA; D gene: NA; CDR3 length: 14; V gene: TRBV4-2; J gene: TRBJ2-3; CDR3 protein: CASSQGLITDTQYF; CDR3 DNA: TGTGCCAGCAGCCAGGGCTTAATCACAGATACGCAGTATTTT
clone size: NA; D gene: NA; CDR3 length: 18; V gene: TRBV15; J gene: TRBJ2-1; CDR3 protein: CATSSPDFRAGSYNEQFF; CDR3 DNA: TGTGCCACCAGCAGCCCGGACTTTAGGGCGGGCTCCTACAATGAGCAGTTCTTC
clone size: many; D gene: TRBD1; CDR3 length: 16; V gene: TRBV9; J gene: TRBJ1-2; CDR3 protein: CASSVADRAGLHGYTF; CDR3 DNA: TGTGCCAGCAGCGTAGCCGACAGGGCTGGGTTACATGGCTACACCTTC
clone size: few; D gene: NA; CDR3 length: 15; V gene: TRBV12-3/TRBV12-4; J gene: TRBJ2-2; CDR3 protein: CASSQSVSTTGELFF; CDR3 DNA: TGTGCCAGCAGTCAATCGGTATCTACCACCGGGGAGCTGTTTTTT
clone size: NA; D gene: NA; CDR3 length: 15; V gene: TRBV15; J gene: TRBJ2-1; CDR3 protein: CATSRVGRGINEQFF; CDR3 DNA: TGTGCCACCAGCAGAGTGGGCCGGGGGATCAATGAGCAGTTCTTC